These 32 T cell receptor beta chains originate from one sample sequenced in a study of OX40 agonist ivuxolimab in advanced cancers. The assay was immunoSEQ multiplex PCR, and TCRdb's table has in-frame clones only and misses some. The sample yields almost 85,000 clones, 89% seen once. Sample: CD4+ or CD8+ T cells sorted from blood, taken in a trial of the OX40 agonist ivuxolimab. These receptors originate from an adult with an advanced solid tumor such as melanoma, head and neck, liver or kidney cancer.

V is TRBV9 and J is TRBJ2-2; 7 positions match TRBD2. The V gene end was trimmed by 0 bases and the J gene end by 2 bases; junction bases not matched to a gene: 7. CDR3 size: 17 residues. Germline V gene data show CDR1 as SGDLS and CDR2 as YYNGEE. DNA for the CDR3: TGTGCCAGCAGCGTAGGGGTGGCTAGCGGTAACACCGGGGAGCTGTTTTTT. Residues: CASSVGVASGNTGELFF.

This CDR3 is CASSQTGTVQLFF. The CDR3 DNA follows: TGCGCCAGCAGCCAGACAGGGACAGTCCAACTGTTTTTT. The chain uses TRBV4-1 and TRBJ1-4; 7 bases are a match to TRBD1. CDR3 length equals 13 residues. In germline, CDR1 is MGHRA, CDR2 YSYEKL. J lost 12 bases, V lost 3 bases, and 7 bases had no gene match.

The chain carries TRBV19 and TRBJ1-1; 9 bases line up with TRBD1. The CDR3 totals 15 residues. Germline CDR1 is LNHDA and CDR2 is SQIVND (reference sequence). Trimming cost V 6 bases and J 10 bases; bases outside gene matches: 15. CDR3 in DNA: TGTGCCAGTAGGGGGCCGGGACAGGGCCGTTTGGGAGCTTTCTTT. Its translation: CASRGPGQGRLGAFF.

Only a few counts were recorded for this clone. The chain recombines TRBV4-3 with TRBJ2-1; 9 bases agree with TRBD1. The ends lost 0 bases at V and 8 bases at J; junction bases unmatched: 11. Germline CDR1 LGHNA, CDR2 YSLEER. The CDR3 runs to 17 residues. This CDR3 is CASSQDGGWDRADEQFF. CDR3 sequence (DNA): TGCGCCAGCAGCCAAGATGGGGGTTGGGACAGGGCTGATGAGCAGTTCTTC.

The chain carries TRBV7-2 and TRBJ1-2; D might be TRBD1 (5 bases). The V end lost 5 bases, the J end lost 4 bases, and 11 bases lay between the germline ends. The CDR3 is 13 amino acids. Germline V gene lookup returns CDR1 SGHTA and CDR2 FQGNSA. The CDR3 nucleotides read TGTGCCAGCAGCCCACAGGAGGCCTATGGCTACACCTTC. Its protein is CASSPQEAYGYTF.

The chain uses TRBV29-1 and TRBJ1-1, with D tentatively TRBD1 (5 bases). CDR1 SQVTM and CDR2 ANQGSEA come from the germline V gene. The CDR3 has 14 amino acids. V shed 4 bases and J shed 1 base, with 13 bases lying between them. The CDR3 sequence: CSVAEGSANTEAFF. DNA of the CDR3: TGCAGCGTTGCTGAGGGGAGCGCGAACACTGAAGCTTTCTTT.

The chain recombines TRBV7-8 with TRBJ2-7; 9 bases agree with TRBD2. Per the germline V gene, CDR1 is SGHVS and CDR2 is FQNEAQ. The CDR3 consists of 18 residues. The junction had 16 bases not matched to a gene; V was cut back by 0 bases and J by 7 bases. The CDR3 loop is CASSLARMRASGVYEQYV. The CDR3 region has the DNA TGTGCCAGCAGCTTAGCGAGGATGAGGGCTAGCGGGGTCTATGAGCAGTACGTC.

J is TRBJ2-5 and V is TRBV5-1; 10 nucleotides align to TRBD2. This CDR3 region has 16 residues. The V segment lost 5 bases and the J segment 4 bases; nucleotides outside the gene matches: 11. From germline, CDR1 is SGHRS and CDR2 YFSETQ. The CDR3 DNA is TGCGCCAGCAGAGCTAATATAGCGGGGGGCCCAGAGACCCAGTACTTC. It is translated as CASRANIAGGPETQYF.

The CDR3 DNA follows: TGTGCCAGCAGCCATGGACTACGAGTAAGTGCTGAGCAGTTCTTC. Residues: CASSHGLRVSAEQFF. The chain uses TRBV14 and TRBJ2-1; D is possibly TRBD2 (6 bases). The CDR3 is made up of 15 amino acids. CDR1 and CDR2 (germline): SGHDN, FVKESK. The V end lost 3 bases, the J end lost 9 bases, and 18 bases lay between the germline ends.

For the CDR3, the DNA is TGCGCCAGCAGTGACCACGGGAACACCGGGGAGCTGTTTTTT. Translating gives CASSDHGNTGELFF. V and J are TRBV10-2 and TRBJ2-2; D is unclear. Germline CDR1 reads WSHSY; CDR2 reads SAAADI. V lost 3 bases to trimming and J lost 1 base, with 6 bases between them. The CDR3 is 14 amino acids.

This clone was seen a few times. V is TRBV7-8 and J is TRBJ1-2; no reliable D call. Looked up from germline, CDR1 is SGHVS and CDR2 is FQNEAQ. There are 12 residues in the CDR3. V gave up 3 bases and J gave up 4 bases, with 6 bases separating them. In DNA form, the CDR3 reads TGTGCCAGCAGCTTCCACAGCTATGGCTACACCTTC. It translates to CASSFHSYGYTF.

The chain recombines TRBV18 with TRBJ2-3; perhaps TRBD2 as D (6 bases). This CDR3 comprises 13 residues. CDR1 is KGHSH and CDR2 is LQKENI in the germline V gene. The germline V and J ends were trimmed by 3 bases and 7 bases, with 11 bases remaining between them. CDR3 DNA: TGTGCCAGCTCACCCCCGGGAGCAAATACGCAGTATTTT. This codes for CASSPPGANTQYF.

This chain joins TRBV6-1 and TRBJ2-2; a weak D match, TRBD2 (7 bases). The CDR3 covers 13 residues. V lost 9 bases and J 1 base, leaving 9 bases between the germline ends. The germline V gene has CDR1 MNHNS and CDR2 SASEGT. CDR3 in amino acids: CARGGLNTGELFF. The DNA for the CDR3 is TGTGCCAGGGGGGGGCTGAACACCGGGGAGCTGTTTTTT.

The chain joins TRBV5-4 to TRBJ1-1; D unresolved. V was pared by 0 bases and J by 4 bases, with 7 bases between. The CDR3 runs to 13 residues. Germline V gene sequence: CDR1 SGHNT, CDR2 YYREEE (reference sequence). The CDR3, as DNA: TGTGCCAGCAGCTTGGGTTTCGGCACTGAAGCTTTCTTT. Translated: CASSLGFGTEAFF.

The CDR3 DNA reads as TGTGCCAGCTCACCTTCAGATACGCAGTATTTT. Its protein is CASSPSDTQYF. The rearrangement links TRBV18 to TRBJ2-3; D is uncertain. This CDR3 has 11 residues. Between the trimmed V and J ends, which lost 3 bases and 4 bases, there was a span of 2 bases. Germline loops: CDR1 KGHSH, CDR2 LQKENI.

J is TRBJ2-2 and V is TRBV4-2; TRBD2 agrees at 7 bases. V gave up 1 base and J gave up 9 bases; unmatched junction bases: 5. This CDR3 has 14 amino acids. The germline V gene has CDR1 LGHNA and CDR2 YNFKEQ. CDR3 in amino acids: CASSQGLASRELFF. The CDR3, as DNA: TGTGCCAGCAGCCAAGGACTAGCTTCCCGGGAGCTGTTTTTT.

This clone was found once. The chain is built from TRBV6-1 and TRBJ2-5, with D unresolved. This CDR3 has 12 residues. V lost 8 bases to trimming and J lost 5 bases, with 12 bases between them. Germline CDR1 and CDR2: MNHNS and SASEGT. This CDR3 is CASSYLTETQYF. The CDR3 nucleotides are TGTGCCAGCTCCTATCTAACCGAGACCCAGTACTTC.

Comments on this clone: This sample includes further DNA sequences coding for the same CDR3. V usage is TRBV19 and J usage is TRBJ2-5; tentatively, D is TRBD1 (6 bases). Germline V gene data show CDR1 as LNHDA and CDR2 as SQIVND (reference sequence). CDR3 size: 13 residues. With 3 bases removed from V and 4 bases from J, the gap between germline ends came to 9 bases. For the CDR3, the DNA is TGTGCCAGTAGTATGGGCAGGGGAGAGACCCAGTACTTC. Translated, it gives CASSMGRGETQYF.

A single count supports this clone. The genes are TRBV11-2 and TRBJ2-5, with a weak D call TRBD1 (5 bases). Germline CDR1 SGHAT, CDR2 FQNNGV. The V end was cut by 5 bases, the J end by 1 base, with 11 bases between. CDR3 length: 14 residues. CDR3 loop: CASSPDSPQETQYF. CDR3 nucleotide sequence: TGTGCCAGCAGCCCCGACAGCCCCCAAGAGACCCAGTACTTC.

This clone occurred once. V usage is TRBV5-1 and J usage is TRBJ2-5, with 7 bases aligning to TRBD2. This CDR3 has 13 residues. V dropped 3 bases and J dropped 7; count of bases not matched to a gene: 6. CDR1 and CDR2 from the germline V gene are SGHRS and YFSETQ. CDR3 sequence (DNA): TGCGCCAGCAGCTCTGGACCGGGGGGGACCCAGTACTTC. It specifies CASSSGPGGTQYF. Full variable domain (remainder filled in from reference TRBV5-1 and TRBJ2-5): KAGVTQTPRYLIKTRGQQVTLSCSPISGHRSVSWYQQTPGQGLQFLFEYFSETQRNKGNFPGRFSGRQFSNSRSEMNVSTLELGDSALYLCASSSGPGGTQYFGPGTRLLVL.

In this sample, this clone turned up once. The chain employs TRBV11-2 and TRBJ1-1; 7 bases map to TRBD1. The length of the CDR3 is 15 residues. Germline loops: CDR1 SGHAT, CDR2 FQNNGV. V was pared by 4 bases and J by 2 bases, with 7 bases of the junction left unmatched. The CDR3 region has the DNA TGTGCCAGCAGCTCCGGGACAGTCACTAACACTGAAGCTTTCTTT. This sequence encodes CASSSGTVTNTEAFF.

This sequence joins TRBV6-1 and TRBJ1-5, with D perhaps TRBD1 (6 bases). The V gene lost 1 base and the J gene lost 2 bases, with 15 bases spanning the gap. The CDR3 is made up of 17 amino acids. The germline gives CDR1 MNHNS, CDR2 SASEGT. CDR3: CASSEGQGFSGNQPQHF. The DNA of the CDR3 is TGTGCCAGCAGTGAAGGCCAGGGGTTTAGTGGCAATCAGCCCCAGCATTTT.

V is TRBV6-1 and J is TRBJ2-7; TRBD2 matches 9 bases. Trimming cost V 0 bases and J 4 bases; bases outside gene matches: 19. The CDR3 is made up of 20 amino acids. Germline-derived CDR1 and CDR2 are MNHNS and SASEGT. Here the CDR3 reads CASSEARGYSGGRVGYEQYF. CDR3 nucleotides: TGTGCCAGCAGTGAAGCGAGGGGGTACTCTGGCGGGAGGGTTGGATACGAGCAGTACTTC.

This clone came up once. This chain joins TRBV9 and TRBJ2-3; unclear D gene. The germline V gene encodes CDR1 SGDLS and CDR2 YYNGEE. This CDR3 is 15 amino acids long. Trimming removed 0 bases from V and 2 bases from J, with 10 bases in between. The CDR3 DNA reads as TGTGCCAGCAGCGTAGGGCTGGGGTTCACAGATACGCAGTATTTT. Amino acid sequence: CASSVGLGFTDTQYF.

The CDR3 DNA follows: TGTGCCAGCAGCCGGGGGCTGAACACTGAAGCTTTCTTT. It yields the protein CASSRGLNTEAFF. The chain carries TRBV7-8 and TRBJ1-1, with a possible D match to TRBD1 (6 bases). This CDR3 contains 13 residues. Trimming shortened V by 5 bases and J by 0 bases, and 7 bases separated the two germline ends. Germline V gene data show CDR1 as SGHVS and CDR2 as FQNEAQ.

This clone was seen only a few times. The V gene is TRBV29-1, the J gene TRBJ1-4, with 7 nucleotides matching TRBD1. Per germline, CDR1 SQVTM and CDR2 ANQGSEA. This CDR3 contains 15 residues. V dropped 5 bases and J dropped 2; count of bases not matched to a gene: 8. In DNA, the CDR3 is TGCAGCGTTTCGGGATTGGGACAGACTAATGAAAAACTGTTTTTT. It specifies CSVSGLGQTNEKLFF.

The V gene is TRBV11-3, the J gene TRBJ2-2, with 14 nucleotides matching TRBD2. After removal of 3 bases from V and 7 bases from J, the junction contained 4 bases not matched to a gene. Germline CDR1 reads SGHNT; CDR2 reads YENEEA. This CDR3 has 16 residues. The CDR3, as DNA: TGTGCCAGCAGCTTGACTAGCGGGAGGGCCCACGGGGAGCTGTTTTTT. Its protein is CASSLTSGRAHGELFF. The full variable domain, rest sourced from reference TRBV11-3 and TRBJ2-2, is EAGVVQSPRYKIIEKKQPVAFWCNPISGHNTLYWYLQNLGQGPELLIRYENEEAVDDSQLPKDRFSAERLKGVDSTLKIQPAELGDSAVYLCASSLTSGRAHGELFFGEGSRLTVL.

This chain joins TRBV4-3 and TRBJ1-4; no firm D call. The ends were cut back, 5 bases at V and 10 bases at J, with 14 bases in the middle. In germline, CDR1 is LGHNA, CDR2 YSLEER. CDR3 size: 13 residues. The CDR3 nucleotides read TGCGCCAGCAGCGCGGACCCGCGGGGAAAACTGTTTTTT. It yields the protein CASSADPRGKLFF.

In its sample, this clone was seen once. The chain carries TRBV2 and TRBJ1-1; 10 nucleotides agree with TRBD1. Germline CDR1 is SNHLY and CDR2 is FYNNEI. The V and J ends lost 6 bases and 4 bases, in that order; junction bases with no gene match: 8. This CDR3 spans 15 amino acids. The DNA of the CDR3 is TGTGCCAGCAGCCCCCAGCGACAGGGGGCCACTGAAGCTTTCTTT. Amino acids: CASSPQRQGATEAFF.

On this clone itself: In the same sample, other DNA sequences code for this CDR3. The chain employs TRBV11-2 and TRBJ2-1; D not certain. The length of the CDR3 is 13 residues. CDR1 is SGHAT, CDR2 FQNNGV, per germline. Trimming took off 1 base at V and 6 bases at J, with 7 bases between the two ends. CDR3 region: CASSLGAVNEQFF. DNA for the CDR3: TGTGCCAGCAGCTTAGGTGCCGTCAATGAGCAGTTCTTC.

The chain is built from TRBV27 and TRBJ2-1; 7 positions agree with TRBD1. With V trimmed by 6 bases and J by 3 bases, 5 bases remained unmatched. Looked up from germline, CDR1 is MNHEY and CDR2 is SMNVEV (reference sequence). The CDR3 extends over 14 amino acids. CDR3 in DNA: TGTGCCAGCAGCCGGACAGGATTCTACAATGAGCAGTTCTTC. Translation: CASSRTGFYNEQFF.

The chain is built from TRBV27 and TRBJ2-3; 7 bases align to TRBD2. Trimming removed 3 bases from V and 7 bases from J; junction bases left unmatched: 7. This CDR3 region has 14 residues. From germline, CDR1 is MNHEY and CDR2 SMNVEV (reference sequence). The CDR3 DNA sequence: TGTGCCAGCAGTTTTGGGGCTAGCGGTAATACGCAGTATTTT. It yields the protein CASSFGASGNTQYF.